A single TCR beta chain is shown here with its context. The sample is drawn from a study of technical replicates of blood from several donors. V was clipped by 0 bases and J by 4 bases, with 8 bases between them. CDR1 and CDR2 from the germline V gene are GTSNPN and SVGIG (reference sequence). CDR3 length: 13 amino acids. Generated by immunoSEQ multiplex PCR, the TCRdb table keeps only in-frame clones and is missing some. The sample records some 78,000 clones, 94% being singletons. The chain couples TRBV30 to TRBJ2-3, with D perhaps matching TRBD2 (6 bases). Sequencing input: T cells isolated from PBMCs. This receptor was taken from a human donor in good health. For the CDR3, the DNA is TGTGCCTGGAGTGTACTAGCAGCAGATACGCAGTATTTT. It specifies CAWSVLAADTQYF.